This T cell receptor beta chain was sequenced in a study of T cells in Graves' hyperthyroidism and ophthalmopathy. Study-level findings and limits: Model output signaled ophthalmopathy a median 6.5 months ahead of onset. Most thyroid clonotypes with frequency above 0.001 were detected in blood.

Exclusions: uncontrolled infection, other autoimmune disease, pregnancy, lactation. Based on clinical symptoms, serum thyroxine and TRAb, thyroid ultrasound and orbital computed tomography, diagnoses were reached. Germline V gene sequence: CDR1 MGHDK, CDR2 SYGVNS. The CDR3 contains 16 residues. Trimming took 7 bases from V and 4 from J, leaving 20 bases between them. With regard to this clonotype: Its antigen is undetermined.

TCR beta CDR3 regions were amplified from RNA transcripts. RT-PCR in the first round (using the HTBI primer set) targeted the TCR CDR3. TCRdb ran MiXCR on the multiplex PCR reads and lists one entry per CDR3 protein. In the table there are roughly 200,000 distinct CDR3 sequences, roughly 18% of which are singletons. The sequence was collected from a man aged 40-49 years with Graves' hyperthyroidism. The sequencing sample was made of blood. V gene TRBV25-1 combines with J gene TRBJ2-1; D is unresolved. The CDR3 is CASKVPCLHRYNEQFF. The CDR3 bases are TGTGCCAGCAAGGTCCCGTGCCTCCACCGTTACAATGAGCAGTTCTTC.